This T cell receptor beta chain was retrieved from a study of T cell repertoires in cytomegalovirus infection. The V end was cut by 0 bases, the J end by 4 bases, with 7 bases between. There are 12 residues in the CDR3. Germline CDR1 DFQATT, CDR2 SNEGSKA (reference sequence). A remark on this clonotype: What it recognizes is unknown.

TCRdb passed the reads through MiXCR, listing each CDR3 protein once. This sample has hundreds of thousands of distinct CDR3 sequences, with 25% to 30% found just once. The chain couples TRBV20-1 to TRBJ2-7; unclear D gene. The sequence derives from a human donor in good health (CMV status not recorded). Some clones in this sample may be carry-over from other donors' samples. This material consisted of cultured PBMCs, taken from culture after CMV antigen stimulation. DNA of the CDR3: TGCAGTGCTAGAGATGTTGGGTACGAGCAGTACTTC. Its translation: CSARDVGYEQYF.